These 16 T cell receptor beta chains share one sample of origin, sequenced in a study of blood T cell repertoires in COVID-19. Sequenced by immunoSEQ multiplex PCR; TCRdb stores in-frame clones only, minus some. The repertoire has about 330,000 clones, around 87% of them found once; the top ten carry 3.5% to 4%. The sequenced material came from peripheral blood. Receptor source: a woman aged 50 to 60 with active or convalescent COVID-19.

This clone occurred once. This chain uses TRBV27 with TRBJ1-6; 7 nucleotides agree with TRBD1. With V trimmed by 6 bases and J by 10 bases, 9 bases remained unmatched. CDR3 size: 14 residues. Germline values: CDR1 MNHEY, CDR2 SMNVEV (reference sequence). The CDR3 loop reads CASSLQQGRSPLHF. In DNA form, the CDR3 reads TGTGCCAGCAGCTTACAACAGGGGAGATCACCCCTCCACTTT.

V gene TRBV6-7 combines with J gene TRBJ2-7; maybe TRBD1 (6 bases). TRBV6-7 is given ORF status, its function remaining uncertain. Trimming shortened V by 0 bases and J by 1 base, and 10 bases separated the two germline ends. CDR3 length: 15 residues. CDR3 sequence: CASSYSLGASYEQYF. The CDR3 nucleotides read TGTGCCAGCAGTTACTCGCTGGGGGCATCCTACGAGCAGTACTTC.

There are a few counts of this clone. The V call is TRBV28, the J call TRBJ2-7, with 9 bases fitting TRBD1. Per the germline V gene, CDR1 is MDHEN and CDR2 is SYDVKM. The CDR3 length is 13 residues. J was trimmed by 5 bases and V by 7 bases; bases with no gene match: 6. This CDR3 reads CASTRTGGDEQYF. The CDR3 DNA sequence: TGTGCCAGCACTCGTACAGGGGGCGACGAGCAGTACTTC.

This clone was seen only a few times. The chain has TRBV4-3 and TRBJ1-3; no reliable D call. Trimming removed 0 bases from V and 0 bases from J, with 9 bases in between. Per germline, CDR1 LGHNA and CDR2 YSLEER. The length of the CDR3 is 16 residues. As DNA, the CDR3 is TGCGCCAGCAGCCAAGAGGCAGGTTACTCTGGAAACACCATATATTTT. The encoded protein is CASSQEAGYSGNTIYF.

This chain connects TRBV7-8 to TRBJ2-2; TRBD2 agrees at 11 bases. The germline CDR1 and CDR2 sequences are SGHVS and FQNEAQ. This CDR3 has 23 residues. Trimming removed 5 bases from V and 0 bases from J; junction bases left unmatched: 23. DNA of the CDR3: TGTGCCAGCAGCCCCCGCCGGGCTAGCGGGAGGTATAGGTATGGCGCGAACACCGGGGAGCTGTTTTTT. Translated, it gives CASSPRRASGRYRYGANTGELFF.

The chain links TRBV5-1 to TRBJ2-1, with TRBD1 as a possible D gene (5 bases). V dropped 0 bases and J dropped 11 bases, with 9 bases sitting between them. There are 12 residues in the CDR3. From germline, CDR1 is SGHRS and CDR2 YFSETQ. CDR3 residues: CASSLEVGQQFF. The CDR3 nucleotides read TGCGCCAGCAGCTTGGAAGTGGGGCAGCAGTTCTTC.

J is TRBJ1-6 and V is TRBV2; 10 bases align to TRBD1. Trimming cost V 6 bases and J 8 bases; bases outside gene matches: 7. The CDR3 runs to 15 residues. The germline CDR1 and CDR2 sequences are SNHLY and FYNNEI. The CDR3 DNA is TGTGCCAGCAGCCCGGGACAGGGGTCCGATTCACCCCTCCACTTT. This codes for CASSPGQGSDSPLHF.

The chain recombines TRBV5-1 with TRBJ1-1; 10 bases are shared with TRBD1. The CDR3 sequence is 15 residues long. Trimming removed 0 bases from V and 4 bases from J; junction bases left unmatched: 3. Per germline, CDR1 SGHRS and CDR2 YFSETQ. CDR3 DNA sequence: TGCGCCAGCAGCTTGGGGGACAGGGGAAGCACTGAAGCTTTCTTT. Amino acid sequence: CASSLGDRGSTEAFF.

CDR3 coding DNA: TGCGCCAGCAGCTTAGGACAGGCGAGCTCTGGAAACACCATATATTTT. Amino acids: CASSLGQASSGNTIYF. The chain recombines TRBV5-1 with TRBJ1-3; 7 positions agree with TRBD1. The J segment lost 0 bases and the V segment lost 2 bases, leaving 5 bases of the junction unmatched. The CDR3 sequence is 16 residues long. Germline V gene data show CDR1 as SGHRS and CDR2 as YFSETQ.

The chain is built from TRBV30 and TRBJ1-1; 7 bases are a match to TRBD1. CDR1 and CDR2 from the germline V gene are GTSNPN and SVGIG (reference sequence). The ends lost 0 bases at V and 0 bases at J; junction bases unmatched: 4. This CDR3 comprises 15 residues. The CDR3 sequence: CAWSVLGQVNTEAFF. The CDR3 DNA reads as TGTGCCTGGAGTGTACTAGGACAGGTGAACACTGAAGCTTTCTTT.

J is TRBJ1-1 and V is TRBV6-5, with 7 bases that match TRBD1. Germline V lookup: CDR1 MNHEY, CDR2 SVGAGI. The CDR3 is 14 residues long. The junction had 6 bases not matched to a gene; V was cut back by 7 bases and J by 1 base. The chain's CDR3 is CASTYNRGNTEAFF. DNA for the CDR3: TGTGCCAGCACCTATAACAGGGGGAACACTGAAGCTTTCTTT.

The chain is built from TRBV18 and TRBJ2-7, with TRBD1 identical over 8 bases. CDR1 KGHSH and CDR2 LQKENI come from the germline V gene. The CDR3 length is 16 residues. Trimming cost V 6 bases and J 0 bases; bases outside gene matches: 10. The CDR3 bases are TGTGCCAGCTCTACCGGACAGGGCTCGTTCTCCTACGAGCAGTACTTC. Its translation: CASSTGQGSFSYEQYF.

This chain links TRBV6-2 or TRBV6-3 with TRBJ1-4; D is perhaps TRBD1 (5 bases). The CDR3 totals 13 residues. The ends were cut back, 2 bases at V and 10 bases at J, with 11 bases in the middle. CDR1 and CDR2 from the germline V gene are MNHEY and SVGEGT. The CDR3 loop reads CASSYAGLGKLFF. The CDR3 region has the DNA TGTGCCAGCAGTTACGCGGGACTAGGAAAACTGTTTTTT.

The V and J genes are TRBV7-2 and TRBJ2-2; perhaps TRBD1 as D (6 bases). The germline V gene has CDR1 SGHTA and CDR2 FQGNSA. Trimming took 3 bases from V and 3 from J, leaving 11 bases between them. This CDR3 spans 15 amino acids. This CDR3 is CASSFRDTHTGELFF. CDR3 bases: TGTGCCAGCAGCTTCCGGGACACCCACACCGGGGAGCTGTTTTTT.

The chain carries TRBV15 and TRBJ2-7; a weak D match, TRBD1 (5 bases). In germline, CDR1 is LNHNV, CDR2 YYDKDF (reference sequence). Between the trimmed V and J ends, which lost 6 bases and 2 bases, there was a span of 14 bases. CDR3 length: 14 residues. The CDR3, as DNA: TGTGCCACCAGTTTGCAGGGCGGCCCCTACGAGCAGTACTTC. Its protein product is CATSLQGGPYEQYF.

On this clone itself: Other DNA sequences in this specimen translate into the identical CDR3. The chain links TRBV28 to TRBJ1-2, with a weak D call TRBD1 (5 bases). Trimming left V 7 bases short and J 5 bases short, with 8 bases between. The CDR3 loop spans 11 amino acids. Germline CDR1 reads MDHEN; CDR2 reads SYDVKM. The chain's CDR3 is CASTGGYGYTF. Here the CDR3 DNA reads TGTGCCAGCACGGGGGGATATGGCTACACCTTC.